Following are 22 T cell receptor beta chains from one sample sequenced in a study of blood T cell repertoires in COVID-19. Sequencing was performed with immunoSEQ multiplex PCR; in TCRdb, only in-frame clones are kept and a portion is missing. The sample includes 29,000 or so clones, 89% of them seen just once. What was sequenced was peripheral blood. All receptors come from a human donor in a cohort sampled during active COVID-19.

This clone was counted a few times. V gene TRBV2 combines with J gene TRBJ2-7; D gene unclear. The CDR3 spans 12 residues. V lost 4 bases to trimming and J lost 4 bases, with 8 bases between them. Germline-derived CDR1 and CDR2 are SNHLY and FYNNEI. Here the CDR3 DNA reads TGTGCCAGCAGTGTGTCCCTATACGAGCAGTACTTC. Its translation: CASSVSLYEQYF.

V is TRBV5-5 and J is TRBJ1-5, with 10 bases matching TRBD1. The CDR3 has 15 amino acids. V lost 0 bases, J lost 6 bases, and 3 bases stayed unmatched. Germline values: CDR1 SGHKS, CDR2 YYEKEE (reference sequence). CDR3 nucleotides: TGTGCCAGCAGCTTGGAGGGACAGGGGCTTCAGCCCCAGCATTTT. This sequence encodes CASSLEGQGLQPQHF.

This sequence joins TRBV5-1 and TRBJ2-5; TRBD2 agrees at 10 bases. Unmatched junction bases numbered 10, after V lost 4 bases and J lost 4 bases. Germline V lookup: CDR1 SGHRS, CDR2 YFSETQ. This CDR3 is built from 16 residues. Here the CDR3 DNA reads TGCGCCAGCAGCCTGGTCCAGCGGGGGGGCCGAGAGACCCAGTACTTC. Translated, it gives CASSLVQRGGRETQYF.

The CDR3 nucleotides read TGTGCCAGCAGCCCGACAGCTAACTATGGCTACACCTTC. Residues: CASSPTANYGYTF. This chain uses TRBV7-2 with TRBJ1-2, with a possible D match to TRBD1 (5 bases). The ends were cut back, 5 bases at V and 0 bases at J, with 7 bases in the middle. The length of the CDR3 is 13 residues. The germline V gene has CDR1 SGHTA and CDR2 FQGNSA.

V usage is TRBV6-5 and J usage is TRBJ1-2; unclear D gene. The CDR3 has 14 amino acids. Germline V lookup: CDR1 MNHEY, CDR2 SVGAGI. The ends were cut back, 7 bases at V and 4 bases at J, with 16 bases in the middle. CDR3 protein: CASTRGGKGYGYTF. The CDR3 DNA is TGTGCCAGCACACGAGGAGGGAAAGGCTATGGCTACACCTTC.

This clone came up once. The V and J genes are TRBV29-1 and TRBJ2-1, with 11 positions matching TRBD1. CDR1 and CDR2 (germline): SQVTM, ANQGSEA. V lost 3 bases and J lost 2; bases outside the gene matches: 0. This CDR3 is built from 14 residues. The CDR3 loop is CSVEGQGAYNEQFF. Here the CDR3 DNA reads TGCAGCGTTGAGGGACAGGGGGCCTACAATGAGCAGTTCTTC.

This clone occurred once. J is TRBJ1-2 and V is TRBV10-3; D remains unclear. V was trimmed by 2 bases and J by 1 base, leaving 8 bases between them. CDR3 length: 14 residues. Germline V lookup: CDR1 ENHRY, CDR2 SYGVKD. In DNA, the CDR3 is TGTGCCATCAGTGAGACGGGGAATAACTATGGCTACACCTTC. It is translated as CAISETGNNYGYTF.

CDR3 region: CASSQVQGPYGYTF. Here the CDR3 DNA reads TGTGCCAGCAGCCAAGTACAGGGTCCCTATGGCTACACCTTC. V is TRBV14 and J is TRBJ1-2, with D maybe TRBD1 (6 bases). Germline lookup yields CDR1 SGHDN and CDR2 FVKESK. The CDR3 loop spans 14 amino acids. V shed 1 base and J shed 4 bases, with 10 bases lying between them. Variable domain in full (rest from reference TRBV14 and TRBJ1-2): EAGVTQFPSHSVIEKGQTVTLRCDPISGHDNLYWYRRVMGKEIKFLLHFVKESKQDESGMPNNRFLAERTGGTYSTLKVQPAELEDSGVYFCASSQVQGPYGYTFGSGTRLTVV.

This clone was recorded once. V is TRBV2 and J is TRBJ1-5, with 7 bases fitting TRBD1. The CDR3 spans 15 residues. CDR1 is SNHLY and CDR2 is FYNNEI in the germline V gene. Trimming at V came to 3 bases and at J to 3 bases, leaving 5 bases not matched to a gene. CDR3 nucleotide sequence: TGTGCCAGCAGTGAGGCGGACAGGCACAATCAGCCCCAGCATTTT. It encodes CASSEADRHNQPQHF.

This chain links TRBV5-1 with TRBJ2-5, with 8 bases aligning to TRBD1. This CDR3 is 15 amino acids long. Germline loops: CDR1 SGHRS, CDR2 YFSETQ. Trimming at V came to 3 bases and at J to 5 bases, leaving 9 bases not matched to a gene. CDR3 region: CASSSGRGRWETQYF. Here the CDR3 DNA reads TGCGCCAGCAGCTCGGGCAGGGGGCGATGGGAGACCCAGTACTTC.

The CDR3 nucleotides read TGTGCCAGCAGCCAAGGATGGGGTAGGGGGCAGCCCCAGCATTTT. Its protein product is CASSQGWGRGQPQHF. The V call is TRBV3-1 (or the pseudogene TRBV3-2), the J call TRBJ1-5, with D possibly being TRBD1 (6 bases). This CDR3 has 15 amino acids. Germline assignment: CDR1 LGHDT and CDR2 YNNKEL (reference sequence). V was shortened by 1 base and J by 7 bases, with 14 bases between the two germline ends.

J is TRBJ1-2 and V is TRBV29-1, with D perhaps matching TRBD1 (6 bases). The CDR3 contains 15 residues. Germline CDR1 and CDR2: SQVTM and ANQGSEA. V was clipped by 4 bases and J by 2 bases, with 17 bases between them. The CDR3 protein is CSVVIKGGENYGYTF. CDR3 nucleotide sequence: TGCAGCGTTGTGATTAAGGGGGGGGAGAACTATGGCTACACCTTC.

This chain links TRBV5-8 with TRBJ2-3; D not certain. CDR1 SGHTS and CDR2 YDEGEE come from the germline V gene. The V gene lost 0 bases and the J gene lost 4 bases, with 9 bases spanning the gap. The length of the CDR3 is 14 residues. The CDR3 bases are TGTGCCAGCAGCTTGGGGGTCGACTCAGATACGCAGTATTTT. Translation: CASSLGVDSDTQYF.

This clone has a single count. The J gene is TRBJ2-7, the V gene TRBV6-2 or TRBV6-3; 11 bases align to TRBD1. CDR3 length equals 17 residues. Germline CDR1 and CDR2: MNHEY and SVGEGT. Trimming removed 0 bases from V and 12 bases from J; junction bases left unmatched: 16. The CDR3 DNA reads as TGTGCCAGCAGTTACTCGAGCGCACCGGGACAGGGGGTCATGGGGTACTTC. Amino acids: CASSYSSAPGQGVMGYF.

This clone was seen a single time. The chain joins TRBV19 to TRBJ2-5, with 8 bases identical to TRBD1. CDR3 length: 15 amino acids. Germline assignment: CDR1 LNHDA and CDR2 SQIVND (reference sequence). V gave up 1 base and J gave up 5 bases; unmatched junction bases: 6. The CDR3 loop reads CASSIGDRNRETQYF. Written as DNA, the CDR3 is TGTGCCAGTAGTATAGGGGACAGGAACCGGGAGACCCAGTACTTC.

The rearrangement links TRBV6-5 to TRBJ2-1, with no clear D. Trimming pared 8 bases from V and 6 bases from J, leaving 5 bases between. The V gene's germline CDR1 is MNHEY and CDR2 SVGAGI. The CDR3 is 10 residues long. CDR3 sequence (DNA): TGTGCCAGCCTAGGCAATGAGCAGTTCTTC. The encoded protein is CASLGNEQFF.

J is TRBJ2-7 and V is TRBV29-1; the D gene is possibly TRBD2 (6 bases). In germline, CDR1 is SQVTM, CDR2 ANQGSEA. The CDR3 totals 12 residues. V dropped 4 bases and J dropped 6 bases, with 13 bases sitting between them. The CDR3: CSVVGGMGEQYF. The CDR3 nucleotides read TGCAGCGTTGTTGGGGGGATGGGCGAGCAGTACTTC.

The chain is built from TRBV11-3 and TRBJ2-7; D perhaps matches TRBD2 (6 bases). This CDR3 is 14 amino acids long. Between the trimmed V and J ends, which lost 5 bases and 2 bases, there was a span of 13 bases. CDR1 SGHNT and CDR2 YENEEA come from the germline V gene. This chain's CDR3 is CASSPSERTYEQYF. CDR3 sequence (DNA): TGTGCCAGCAGCCCTAGCGAACGTACCTACGAGCAGTACTTC. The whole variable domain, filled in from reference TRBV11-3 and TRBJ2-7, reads EAGVVQSPRYKIIEKKQPVAFWCNPISGHNTLYWYLQNLGQGPELLIRYENEEAVDDSQLPKDRFSAERLKGVDSTLKIQPAELGDSAVYLCASSPSERTYEQYFGPGTRLTVT.

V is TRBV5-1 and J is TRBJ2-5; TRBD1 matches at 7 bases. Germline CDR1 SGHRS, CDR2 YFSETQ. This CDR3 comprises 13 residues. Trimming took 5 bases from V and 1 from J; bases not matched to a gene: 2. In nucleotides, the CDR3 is TGCGCCAGCAGAGGGACAGCCCAAGAGACCCAGTACTTC. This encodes CASRGTAQETQYF.

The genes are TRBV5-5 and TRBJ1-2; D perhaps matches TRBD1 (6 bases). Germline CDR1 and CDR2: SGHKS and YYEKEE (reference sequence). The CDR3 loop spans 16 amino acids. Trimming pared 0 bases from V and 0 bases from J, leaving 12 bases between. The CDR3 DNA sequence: TGTGCCAGCAGCTTGGTGGGGGCCGATGCTAACTATGGCTACACCTTC. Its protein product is CASSLVGADANYGYTF.

Here the CDR3 DNA reads TGTGCCAGAAGTCTTGGGCCTTTCCTCTATGGCTACACCTTC. Its protein is CARSLGPFLYGYTF. V usage is TRBV5-3 and J usage is TRBJ1-2, with D uncertain. TRBV5-3 is recorded as an ORF, its role being uncertain. V gave up 5 bases and J gave up 4 bases, with 15 bases separating them. This CDR3 comprises 14 residues.

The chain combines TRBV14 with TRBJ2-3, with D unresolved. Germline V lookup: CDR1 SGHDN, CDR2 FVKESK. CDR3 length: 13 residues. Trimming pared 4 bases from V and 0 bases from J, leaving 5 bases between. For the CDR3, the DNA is TGTGCCAGCAGCCTACAGAGCACAGATACGCAGTATTTT. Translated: CASSLQSTDTQYF.